This TCR beta chain was obtained from a study of identical twins. Trimming removed 1 base at V and 3 bases at J, with 10 bases between. Germline CDR1 reads SGHAT; CDR2 reads FQNNGV. The CDR3 runs to 15 residues. Study findings and constraints: These conclusions were based on statistical analysis (cross-sectional, not following the same donors). Compared with models, monozygotic twins showed more out-of-frame TCR alpha sharing.

TCRdb redid the calling of the 5' RACE reads with MiXCR, one entry per CDR3 protein. The table lists fewer than 550,000 distinct CDR3 sequences, roughly 15% of them singletons. There were only healthy Caucasians among the donors. This clonotype was counted between two and nine times. Its antigen is unknown. The same data also went into a second study, on yellow fever vaccine responses in identical twins. This second study notes: After vaccination, twins' T cell response reportedly seemed partly convergent, partly personalized.

The chain couples TRBV11-2 to TRBJ2-1; the D call may be TRBD1 or TRBD2 (6 bases each). This sequence was found in a woman between 18 and 29 years old in good health. The sample taken for sequencing was CD4+ T cells sorted from blood. The CDR3 loop reads CASSLGGANYNEQFF. CDR3 nucleotide sequence: TGTGCCAGCAGCTTAGGGGGGGCCAACTACAATGAGCAGTTCTTC. The complete variable domain, with remaining parts taken from reference TRBV11-2 and TRBJ2-1, reads EAGVAQSPRYKIIEKRQSVAFWCNPISGHATLYWYQQILGQGPKLLIQFQNNGVVDDSQLPKDRFSAERLKGVDSTLKIQPAKLEDSAVYLCASSLGGANYNEQFFGPGTRLTVL.